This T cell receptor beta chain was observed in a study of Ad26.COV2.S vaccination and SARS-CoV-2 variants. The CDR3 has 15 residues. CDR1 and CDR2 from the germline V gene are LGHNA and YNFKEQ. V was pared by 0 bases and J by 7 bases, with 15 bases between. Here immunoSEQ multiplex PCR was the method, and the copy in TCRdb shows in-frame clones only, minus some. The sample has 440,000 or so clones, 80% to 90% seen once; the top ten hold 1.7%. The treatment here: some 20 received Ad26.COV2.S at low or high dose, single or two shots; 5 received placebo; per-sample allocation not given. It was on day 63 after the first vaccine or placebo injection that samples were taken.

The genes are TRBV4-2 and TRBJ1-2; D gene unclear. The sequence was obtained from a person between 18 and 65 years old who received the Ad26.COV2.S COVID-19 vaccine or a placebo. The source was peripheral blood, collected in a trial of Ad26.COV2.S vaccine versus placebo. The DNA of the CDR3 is TGTGCCAGCAGCCAAGAGTGGAGGGATATGGTTGGCTACACCTTC. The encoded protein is CASSQEWRDMVGYTF.